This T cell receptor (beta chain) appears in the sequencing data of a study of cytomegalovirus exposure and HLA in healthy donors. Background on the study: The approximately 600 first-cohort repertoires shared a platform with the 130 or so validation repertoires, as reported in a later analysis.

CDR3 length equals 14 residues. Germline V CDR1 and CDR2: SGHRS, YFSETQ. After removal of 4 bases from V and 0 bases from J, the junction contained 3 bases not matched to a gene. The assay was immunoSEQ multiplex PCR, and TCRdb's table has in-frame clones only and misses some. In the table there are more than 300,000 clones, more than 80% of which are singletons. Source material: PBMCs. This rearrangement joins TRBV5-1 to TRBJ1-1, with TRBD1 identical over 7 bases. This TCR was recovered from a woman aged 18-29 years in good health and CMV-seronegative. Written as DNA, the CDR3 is TGCGCCAGCAGCCGGGACAGCATGAACACTGAAGCTTTCTTT. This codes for CASSRDSMNTEAFF.